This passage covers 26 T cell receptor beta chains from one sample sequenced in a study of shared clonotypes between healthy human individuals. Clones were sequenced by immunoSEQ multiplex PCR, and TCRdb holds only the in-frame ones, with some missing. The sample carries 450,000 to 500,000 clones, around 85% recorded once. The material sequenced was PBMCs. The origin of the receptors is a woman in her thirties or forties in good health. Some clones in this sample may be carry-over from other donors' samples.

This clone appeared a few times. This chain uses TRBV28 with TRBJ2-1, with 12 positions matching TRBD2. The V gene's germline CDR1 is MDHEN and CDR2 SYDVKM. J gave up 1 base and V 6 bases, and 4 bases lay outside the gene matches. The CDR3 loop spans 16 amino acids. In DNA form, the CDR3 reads TGTGCCAGCAGCCTACTAGCGGGAGGTTCCTACAATGAGCAGTTCTTC. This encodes CASSLLAGGSYNEQFF.

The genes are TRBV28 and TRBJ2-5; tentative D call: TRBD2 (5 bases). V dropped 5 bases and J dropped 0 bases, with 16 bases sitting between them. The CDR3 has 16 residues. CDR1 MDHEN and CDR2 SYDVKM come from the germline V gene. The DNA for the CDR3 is TGTGCCAGCAGTCCAAGGACCGGGATGTACCAAGAGACCCAGTACTTC. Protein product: CASSPRTGMYQETQYF.

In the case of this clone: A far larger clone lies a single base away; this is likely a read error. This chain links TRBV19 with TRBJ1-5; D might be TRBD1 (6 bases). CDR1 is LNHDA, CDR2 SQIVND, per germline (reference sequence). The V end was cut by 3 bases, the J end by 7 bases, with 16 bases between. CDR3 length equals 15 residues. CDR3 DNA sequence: TGTGCCAGTAGTATCCCCGGGACATGGTTCCAGCCCCAGCATTTT. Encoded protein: CASSIPGTWFQPQHF.

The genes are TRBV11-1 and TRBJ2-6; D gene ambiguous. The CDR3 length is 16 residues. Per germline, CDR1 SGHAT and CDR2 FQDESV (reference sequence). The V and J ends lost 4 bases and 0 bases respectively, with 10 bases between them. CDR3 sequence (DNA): TGTGCCAGCAGCTCCCAGGTGCTCTCTGGGGCCAACGTCCTGACTTTC. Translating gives CASSSQVLSGANVLTF.

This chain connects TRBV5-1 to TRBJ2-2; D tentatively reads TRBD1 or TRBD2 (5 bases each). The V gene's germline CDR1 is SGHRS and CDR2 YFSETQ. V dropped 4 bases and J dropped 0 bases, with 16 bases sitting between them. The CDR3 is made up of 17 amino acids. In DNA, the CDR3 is TGCGCCAGCAGCCCTGGGGCGGACTCAGCGAACACCGGGGAGCTGTTTTTT. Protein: CASSPGADSANTGELFF.

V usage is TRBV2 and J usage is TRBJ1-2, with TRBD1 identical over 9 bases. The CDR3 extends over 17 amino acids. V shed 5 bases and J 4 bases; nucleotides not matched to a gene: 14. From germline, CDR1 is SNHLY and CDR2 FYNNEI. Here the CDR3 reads CASSPLGQGTSIYGYTF. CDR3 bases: TGTGCCAGCAGTCCACTGGGACAGGGAACCAGTATCTATGGCTACACCTTC. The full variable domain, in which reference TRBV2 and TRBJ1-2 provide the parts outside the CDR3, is EPEVTQTPSHQVTQMGQEVILRCVPISNHLYFYWYRQILGQKVEFLVSFYNNEISEKSEIFDDQFSVERPDGSNFTLKIRSTKLEDSAMYFCASSPLGQGTSIYGYTFGSGTRLTVV.

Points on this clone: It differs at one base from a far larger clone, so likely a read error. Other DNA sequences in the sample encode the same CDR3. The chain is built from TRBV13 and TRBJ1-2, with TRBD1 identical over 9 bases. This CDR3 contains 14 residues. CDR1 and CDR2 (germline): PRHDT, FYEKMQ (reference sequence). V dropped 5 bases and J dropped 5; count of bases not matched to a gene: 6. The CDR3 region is CASSLGQGGYGYTF. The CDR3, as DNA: TGTGCCAGCAGCCTGGGACAGGGAGGTTATGGCTACACCTTC.

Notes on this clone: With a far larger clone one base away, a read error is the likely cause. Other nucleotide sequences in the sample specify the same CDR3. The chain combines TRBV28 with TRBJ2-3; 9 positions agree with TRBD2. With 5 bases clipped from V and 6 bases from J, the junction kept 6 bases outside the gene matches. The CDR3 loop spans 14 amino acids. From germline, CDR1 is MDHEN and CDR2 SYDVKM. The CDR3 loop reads CASSPGLALDTQYF. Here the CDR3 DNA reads TGTGCCAGCAGTCCGGGACTAGCACTTGATACGCAGTATTTT.

CDR3 coding DNA: TGTGCCAGCAGTCTCCGGACAGGGGGATACGACGAGCAGTACTTC. Its protein is CASSLRTGGYDEQYF. The chain is built from TRBV6-1 and TRBJ2-7; 10 positions agree with TRBD1. There are 15 residues in the CDR3. V lost 5 bases, J lost 5 bases, and 9 bases stayed unmatched. The V gene's germline CDR1 is MNHNS and CDR2 SASEGT.

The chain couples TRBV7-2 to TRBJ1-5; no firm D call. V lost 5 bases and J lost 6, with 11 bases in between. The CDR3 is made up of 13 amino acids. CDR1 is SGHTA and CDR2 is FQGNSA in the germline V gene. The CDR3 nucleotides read TGTGCCAGCAGCCCCAGGTTTGGTCAGCCCCAGCATTTT. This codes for CASSPRFGQPQHF.

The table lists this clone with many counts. The CDR3 region has the DNA TGCGCCAGCAGCTTGGGGGGACTAGCGGCCGCGGGCGAGCAGTACTTC. This gives the protein CASSLGGLAAAGEQYF. The chain links TRBV5-1 to TRBJ2-7; 11 nucleotides agree with TRBD2. Germline V gene lookup returns CDR1 SGHRS and CDR2 YFSETQ. The CDR3 is made up of 16 amino acids. The trim removed 0 bases at V and 6 bases at J, leaving 8 bases unmatched.

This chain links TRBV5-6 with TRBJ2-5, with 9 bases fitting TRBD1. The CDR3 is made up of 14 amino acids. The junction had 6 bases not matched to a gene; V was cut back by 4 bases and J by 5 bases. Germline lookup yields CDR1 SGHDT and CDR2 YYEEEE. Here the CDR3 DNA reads TGTGCCAGCAGCGGGGGACAGGGACTTGAGACCCAGTACTTC. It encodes CASSGGQGLETQYF. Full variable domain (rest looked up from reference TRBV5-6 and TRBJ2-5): DAGVTQSPTHLIKTRGQQVTLRCSPKSGHDTVSWYQQALGQGPQFIFQYYEEEERQRGNFPDRFSGHQFPNYSSELNVNALLLGDSALYLCASSGGQGLETQYFGPGTRLLVL.

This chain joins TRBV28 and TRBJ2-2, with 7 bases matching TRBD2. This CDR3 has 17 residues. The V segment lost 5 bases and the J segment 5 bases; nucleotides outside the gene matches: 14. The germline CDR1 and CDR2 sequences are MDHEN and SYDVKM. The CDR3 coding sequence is TGTGCCAGCAGTCCCCCGGGCGGGAGAGGATGTACCGGGGAGCTGTTTTTT. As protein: CASSPPGGRGCTGELFF.

CDR3 nucleotide sequence: TGTGCCAGCAGTTACGACTCGACAGGGACGGGGGAGCTGTTTTTT. Protein sequence: CASSYDSTGTGELFF. J is TRBJ2-2 and V is TRBV6-5, with TRBD1 matching 7 bases. The CDR3 loop spans 15 amino acids. J lost 8 bases, V lost 2 bases, and 8 bases had no gene match. Germline V gene sequence: CDR1 MNHEY, CDR2 SVGAGI.

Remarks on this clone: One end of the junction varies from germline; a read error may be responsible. The CDR3 region is CASSAPGSTGELFF. As DNA, the CDR3 is TGTGCCAGCAGTGCCCCGGGATCCACCGGGGAGCTGTTTTTT. The rearrangement joins TRBV10-3 to TRBJ2-2; D might be TRBD2 (5 bases). CDR1 ENHRY and CDR2 SYGVKD come from the germline V gene. The CDR3 has 14 amino acids.

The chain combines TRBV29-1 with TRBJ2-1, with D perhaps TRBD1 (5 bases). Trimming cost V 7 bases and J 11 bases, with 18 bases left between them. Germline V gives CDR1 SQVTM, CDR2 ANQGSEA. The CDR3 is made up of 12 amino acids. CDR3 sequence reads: CSGLEDTVKQFF. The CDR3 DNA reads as TGCAGCGGGCTCGAGGACACCGTCAAGCAGTTCTTC.

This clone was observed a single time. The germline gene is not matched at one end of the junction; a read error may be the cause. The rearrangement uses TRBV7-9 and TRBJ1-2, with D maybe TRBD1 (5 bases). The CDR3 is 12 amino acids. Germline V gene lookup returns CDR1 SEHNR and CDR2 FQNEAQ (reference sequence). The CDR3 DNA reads TGTGCCAGCAGCTTAGTTGAGGGGTTGGTTCCCTTC. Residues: CASSLVEGLVPF.

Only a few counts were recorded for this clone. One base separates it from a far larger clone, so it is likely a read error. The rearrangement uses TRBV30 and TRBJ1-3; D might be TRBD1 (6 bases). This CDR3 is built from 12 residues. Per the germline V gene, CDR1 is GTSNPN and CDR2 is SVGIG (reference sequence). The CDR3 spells CDWNRAGNTIYF. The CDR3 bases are TGTGACTGGAACAGGGCTGGAAACACCATATATTTT.

The CDR3 DNA follows: TGTGCCAGCTCACCCCTTTTGGGACAGCTCCAAGAGACCCAGTACTTC. It encodes CASSPLLGQLQETQYF. The rearrangement uses TRBV18 and TRBJ2-5; 7 positions agree with TRBD1. Germline V lookup: CDR1 KGHSH, CDR2 LQKENI. Germline trimming cut 3 bases from V and 1 base from J; bases unmatched to any gene: 8. CDR3 length equals 16 residues.

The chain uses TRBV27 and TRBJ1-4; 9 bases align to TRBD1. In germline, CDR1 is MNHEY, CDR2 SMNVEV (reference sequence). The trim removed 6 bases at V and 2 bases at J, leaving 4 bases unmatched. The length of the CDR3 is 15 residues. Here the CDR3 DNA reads TGTGCCAGCAGCCCACAGGGGGCGACTAATGAAAAACTGTTTTTT. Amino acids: CASSPQGATNEKLFF.

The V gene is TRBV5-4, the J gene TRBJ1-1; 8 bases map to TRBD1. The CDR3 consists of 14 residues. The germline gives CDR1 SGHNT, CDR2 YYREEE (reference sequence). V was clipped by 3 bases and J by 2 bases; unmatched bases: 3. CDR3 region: CASSWDRFNTEAFF. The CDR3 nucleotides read TGTGCCAGCAGCTGGGACAGGTTTAACACTGAAGCTTTCTTT.

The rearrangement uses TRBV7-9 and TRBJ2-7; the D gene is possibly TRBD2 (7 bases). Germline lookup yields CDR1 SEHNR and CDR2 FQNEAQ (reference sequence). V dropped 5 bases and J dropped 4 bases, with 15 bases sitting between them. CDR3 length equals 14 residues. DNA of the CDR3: TGTGCCAGCAGCCCGGGGGGCGGACCGTACGAGCAGTACTTC. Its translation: CASSPGGGPYEQYF.

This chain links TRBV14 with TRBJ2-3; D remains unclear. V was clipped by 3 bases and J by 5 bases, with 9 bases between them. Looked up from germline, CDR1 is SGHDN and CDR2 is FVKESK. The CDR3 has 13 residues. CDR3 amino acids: CASSQTTVDTQYF. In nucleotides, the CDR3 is TGTGCCAGCAGCCAGACGACCGTAGATACGCAGTATTTT.

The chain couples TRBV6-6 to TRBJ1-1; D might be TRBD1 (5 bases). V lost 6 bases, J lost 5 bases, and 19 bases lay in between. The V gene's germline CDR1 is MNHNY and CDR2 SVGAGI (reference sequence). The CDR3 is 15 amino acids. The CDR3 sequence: CASSLDGRGWTEAFF. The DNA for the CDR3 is TGTGCCAGCAGCCTCGATGGTAGGGGATGGACTGAAGCTTTCTTT.

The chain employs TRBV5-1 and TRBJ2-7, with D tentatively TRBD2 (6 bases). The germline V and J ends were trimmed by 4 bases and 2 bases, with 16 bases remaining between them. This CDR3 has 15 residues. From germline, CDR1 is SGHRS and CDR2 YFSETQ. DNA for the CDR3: TGCGCCAGCAGCCAATCGTGGGGGGATCCCTACGAGCAGTACTTC. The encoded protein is CASSQSWGDPYEQYF.

The CDR3 DNA sequence: TGTGCCAGCAGTTTATACGGACTAGCGGGTTCCCATGAGCAGTTCTTC. Protein sequence: CASSLYGLAGSHEQFF. The V and J genes are TRBV28 and TRBJ2-1; the match to TRBD2 covers 11 bases. Germline CDR1 and CDR2: MDHEN and SYDVKM. With 1 base clipped from V and 8 bases from J, the junction kept 7 bases outside the gene matches. CDR3 length: 16 amino acids. The entire variable domain, with the rest obtained from reference TRBV28 and TRBJ2-1, is as follows: DVKVTQSSRYLVKRTGEKVFLECVQDMDHENMFWYRQDPGLGLRLIYFSYDVKMKEKGDIPEGYSVSREKKERFSLILESASTNQTSMYLCASSLYGLAGSHEQFFGPGTRLTVL.